This T cell receptor beta chain was identified during a study of cytomegalovirus exposure and HLA in healthy donors. Study-wide background: Inside one of the first data releases sat some 93 million unique TCRs taken from HLA-typed donors.

Study observations and caveats: A prior analysis recorded that most TCR beta V segments were productive about 87% or about 30% of the time. What a later analysis reportedly showed was that an Asian-associated ancestry cluster had fewer N-insertions than the roughly 670-donor mean.

This clone was seen more than once but under ten times. Its antigen is not known. Primers for the PCR totalled 60 Vbeta and 13 Jbeta. The assay was immunoSEQ multiplex PCR, and TCRdb's table has in-frame clones only and misses some. The data hold around 67,000 clones, with about 60% observed a single time. This CDR3 is built from 16 residues. In germline, CDR1 is MDHEN, CDR2 SYDVKM. V trimming: 1 base; J trimming: 8 bases; junction bases outside the gene matches: 9. Healthy bone marrow donors formed the donor group. This clonotype was obtained from a woman between 50 and 59 years old in good health and CMV-seronegative. The sequenced sample consisted of PBMCs. The V and J genes are TRBV28 and TRBJ1-2; 11 nucleotides agree with TRBD1. CDR3: CASSLSQPGQGEGYTF. The CDR3 DNA follows: TGTGCCAGCAGTTTATCCCAACCGGGACAGGGGGAAGGCTACACCTTC.